This record covers a single T cell receptor (beta chain). Its antigen is not identified. This CDR3 is built from 15 residues. Germline loops: CDR1 SQVTM, CDR2 ANQGSEA. Trimming removed 6 bases from V and 5 bases from J; junction bases left unmatched: 8. For TCR beta, libraries came from iRepertoire HTBI primers and Arm-PCR of CDR3 regions. TCRdb redid the calling of the multiplex PCR reads with MiXCR, one entry per CDR3 protein. Of about half a million distinct CDR3 sequences listed, around a fifth are singletons. The data were obtained in a study of regulatory T cells in long-lasting Graves disease. Time point given: persistent/refractory GD, antithyroid drugs over 5 years with positive TRAb. RNA extracted from PBMCs served as the sequencing template. Whole-study findings and limits: Fewer public clonotypes were shared by new patients (around 1,000) than by persistent patients (around 2,900). Persistent Graves' disease cases displayed lower TCR diversity than newly diagnosed ones. Study was limited to peripheral blood, excluding thyroid tissue.

This receptor was taken from a female donor with Graves disease. The chain couples TRBV29-1 to TRBJ2-3; 13 bases agree with TRBD2. Sequencing was performed on peripheral blood mononuclear cells (PBMCs), taken when the disease was refractory, from a patient treated with antithyroid drugs. Here the CDR3 DNA reads TGCAGCGTACAAGGACTAGCGGGAGTTGGAGATACGCAGTATTTT. This translates into CSVQGLAGVGDTQYF.